The table lists the clone carrying this TCR beta chain with many counts. What it binds is unknown. Patients aged 18 to 65 had newly diagnosed hyperthyroidism lasting under 2 months. Amplification targeted TCR beta CDR3 regions from RNA transcripts. The HTBI primer set served for first-round RT-PCR of the TCR CDR3. MiXCR was run by TCRdb on the multiplex PCR reads, yielding one entry per CDR3 protein. This sample yields approximately 590,000 distinct CDR3 sequences, of which just over 45% are seen a single time; about 7.9% belongs to the top ten. The data were obtained in a study of T cells in Graves' hyperthyroidism and ophthalmopathy. Study results and limitations: Stable hyperthyroidism was separated from ophthalmopathy by a model based on 13 V-J features. Most clonotypes expanded in thyroid above 0.001 were likewise present in blood.

Germline V gene lookup returns CDR1 SGHVS and CDR2 FQNEAQ. This CDR3 contains 11 residues. The V and J ends lost 5 bases and 6 bases respectively, with 8 bases between them. The chain couples TRBV7-8 to TRBJ2-7; the D gene could be TRBD1 or TRBD2 (5 bases each). Source material: peripheral blood or thyroid tissue (not recorded which). This TCR derives from a woman aged 18-30 years with Graves' hyperthyroidism. DNA for the CDR3: TGTGCCAGCAGCCGAGGGACCGAGCAGTACTTC. Translating it yields CASSRGTEQYF. The full variable domain, with the rest looked up from reference TRBV7-8 and TRBJ2-7, is GAGVSQSPRYKVAKRGQDVALRCDPISGHVSLFWYQQALGQGPEFLTYFQNEAQLDKSGLPSDRFFAERPEGSVSTLKIQRTQQEDSAVYLCASSRGTEQYFGPGTRLTVT.